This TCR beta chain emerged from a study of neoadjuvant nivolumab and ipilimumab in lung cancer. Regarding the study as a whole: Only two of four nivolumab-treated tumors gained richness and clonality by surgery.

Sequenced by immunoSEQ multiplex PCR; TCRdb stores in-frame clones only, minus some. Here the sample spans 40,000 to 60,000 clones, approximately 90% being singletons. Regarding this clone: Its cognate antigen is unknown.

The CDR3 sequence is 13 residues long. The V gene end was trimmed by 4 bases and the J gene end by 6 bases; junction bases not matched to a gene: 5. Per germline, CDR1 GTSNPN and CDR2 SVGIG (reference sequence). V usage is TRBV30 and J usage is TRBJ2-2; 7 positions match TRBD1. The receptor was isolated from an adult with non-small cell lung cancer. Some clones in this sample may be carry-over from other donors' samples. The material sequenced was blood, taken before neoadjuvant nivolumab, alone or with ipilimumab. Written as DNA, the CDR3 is TGTGCCTGGAAGGGGACAGTGTCCGGGGAGCTGTTTTTT. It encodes CAWKGTVSGELFF.